Following are 8 T cell receptor beta chains from one sample sequenced in a study of beta chain features in type 1 diabetes. Expressed TCRB transcripts got sequenced, as all isolated RNA was reverse transcribed. The table came from immunoSEQ multiplex PCR; TCRdb's copy has only in-frame clones and leaves some out. The sample comprises around 70,000 clones, just under 50% of which are singletons, and roughly 0.7% rests with the top ten. Their target antigens are unknown. Study-wide results and caveats: Type 1 diabetes patients had TCRB CDR3s that were shorter (moderately but significantly so) in all four CD4+ subsets.

The specimen sequenced was central memory CD4+ T cells from blood. These receptors all come from a man younger than 40 with type 1 diabetes.

This clone has just a few counts. This chain links TRBV7-6 with TRBJ2-1; D ambiguous. V shed 1 base and J shed 2 bases, with 6 bases lying between them. Germline V gives CDR1 SGHVS, CDR2 FNYEAQ. This CDR3 has 14 amino acids. CDR3 coding DNA: TGTGCCAGCAGCTTAGTTACAACCTACAATGAGCAGTTCTTC. Encoded protein: CASSLVTTYNEQFF.

The chain uses TRBV7-2 and TRBJ2-5, with 7 bases lining up with TRBD1. Trimming removed 2 bases from V and 4 bases from J; junction bases left unmatched: 13. CDR3 size: 17 residues. The V gene's germline CDR1 is SGHTA and CDR2 FQGNSA. In nucleotides, the CDR3 is TGTGCCAGCAGCTTACCCAGACAGGGAACGGGTGGAGAGACCCAGTACTTC. Its translation: CASSLPRQGTGGETQYF.

The genes are TRBV18 and TRBJ1-6; TRBD1 might be the D (6 bases). Germline V CDR1 and CDR2: KGHSH, LQKENI. The CDR3 sequence is 13 residues long. V lost 8 bases and J 8 bases, leaving 13 bases between the germline ends. The CDR3 here is CASGEGDDSPLHF. CDR3 bases: TGTGCCAGCGGGGAGGGGGATGATTCACCCCTCCACTTT.

In its sample, this clone was seen a few times. The gene calls are TRBV19 and TRBJ1-4, with TRBD1 identical over 7 bases. The V segment lost 5 bases and the J segment 5 bases; nucleotides outside the gene matches: 8. The germline V gene has CDR1 LNHDA and CDR2 SQIVND (reference sequence). The CDR3 totals 15 residues. The CDR3, as DNA: TGTGCCAGTAGTCCACAGGGGAAGAGGAATGAAAAACTGTTTTTT. This translates into CASSPQGKRNEKLFF.

The chain is built from TRBV30 and TRBJ1-2; 10 positions match TRBD1. The CDR3 has 15 amino acids. The V segment lost 2 bases and the J segment 8 bases; nucleotides outside the gene matches: 11. Germline-derived CDR1 and CDR2 are GTSNPN and SVGIG (reference sequence). CDR3 region: CAWSLPGQGWDGYTF. In DNA, the CDR3 is TGTGCCTGGAGTTTACCGGGACAGGGGTGGGACGGCTACACCTTC.

CDR3 in amino acids: CASSYGQGMDGYTF. In DNA form, the CDR3 reads TGCGCCAGCAGCTACGGCCAGGGTATGGATGGCTACACCTTC. This sequence joins TRBV5-1 and TRBJ1-2, with a tentative D call TRBD1 (5 bases). Germline-derived CDR1 and CDR2 are SGHRS and YFSETQ. V was shortened by 3 bases and J by 6 bases, with 15 bases between the two germline ends. This CDR3 has 14 residues. The entire variable domain, with the rest obtained from reference TRBV5-1 and TRBJ1-2, is as follows: KAGVTQTPRYLIKTRGQQVTLSCSPISGHRSVSWYQQTPGQGLQFLFEYFSETQRNKGNFPGRFSGRQFSNSRSEMNVSTLELGDSALYLCASSYGQGMDGYTFGSGTRLTVV.

The rearrangement links TRBV5-8 to TRBJ1-4; 8 bases are shared with TRBD1. V lost 6 bases, J lost 3 bases, and 4 bases stayed unmatched. CDR1 is SGHTS, CDR2 YDEGEE, per germline. This CDR3 contains 14 residues. DNA of the CDR3: TGTGCCAGCAACACAGGGGGAGCTAATGAAAAACTGTTTTTT. Its translation is CASNTGGANEKLFF.

The rearrangement links TRBV5-5 to TRBJ1-3, with D tentatively TRBD1 (5 bases). Trimming removed 4 bases at V and 4 bases at J, with 18 bases between. This CDR3 region has 16 residues. Germline CDR1 is SGHKS and CDR2 is YYEKEE (reference sequence). The DNA for the CDR3 is TGTGCCAGCAGCCAAGGGACCGGGGGTTTGGGAAACACCATATATTTT. Protein: CASSQGTGGLGNTIYF. The full variable domain, rest sourced from reference TRBV5-5 and TRBJ1-3, is DAGVTQSPTHLIKTRGQQVTLRCSPISGHKSVSWYQQVLGQGPQFIFQYYEKEERGRGNFPDRFSARQFPNYSSELNVNALLLGDSALYLCASSQGTGGLGNTIYFGEGSWLTVV.